This T cell receptor (beta chain) was captured in a study of T cell repertoires in cytomegalovirus infection. MiXCR, run by TCRdb on the reads, gives a single entry per CDR3 protein. The sample lists about 260,000 distinct CDR3 sequences, about 13% occurring once. In its sample, this clonotype was seen a few times. CDR3 length: 12 residues. CDR1 and CDR2 from the germline V gene are DFQATT and SNEGSKA (reference sequence). The V end lost 3 bases, the J end lost 5 bases, and 10 bases lay between the germline ends. V is TRBV20-1 and J is TRBJ1-1; a possible D gene is TRBD1 (5 bases). This sequence originates from a human donor in good health (CMV status not recorded). Some clones in this sample may be carry-over from other donors' samples. The source material was PBMCs. For the CDR3, the DNA is TGCAGTGCTAGCGACAGAGGAACTGAAGCTTTCTTT. It encodes CSASDRGTEAFF.